The source of this T cell receptor beta chain is a study of patients and donors after allogeneic stem cell transplantation. TCRdb re-called the RT-PCR reads with MiXCR, one entry per CDR3 protein. The sample yields fewer than 25,000 distinct CDR3 sequences, roughly 5% seen once. Trimming removed 6 bases from V and 2 bases from J, with 10 bases in between. Germline loops: CDR1 LNHDA, CDR2 SQIVND (reference sequence). This CDR3 comprises 14 residues. Specimen: blood, either unsorted or a sorted T cell fraction (not recorded which). The sequence was collected from a human donor who was either an allogeneic HSCT recipient or a stem cell or donor lymphocyte infusion donor (not recorded which). It is not recorded whose cells these are; they may come from a transplant donor. This chain joins TRBV19 and TRBJ1-4; D unclear. Here the CDR3 reads CASRIYGTNEKLFF. DNA for the CDR3: TGTGCCAGTAGGATATATGGGACTAATGAAAAACTGTTTTTT.